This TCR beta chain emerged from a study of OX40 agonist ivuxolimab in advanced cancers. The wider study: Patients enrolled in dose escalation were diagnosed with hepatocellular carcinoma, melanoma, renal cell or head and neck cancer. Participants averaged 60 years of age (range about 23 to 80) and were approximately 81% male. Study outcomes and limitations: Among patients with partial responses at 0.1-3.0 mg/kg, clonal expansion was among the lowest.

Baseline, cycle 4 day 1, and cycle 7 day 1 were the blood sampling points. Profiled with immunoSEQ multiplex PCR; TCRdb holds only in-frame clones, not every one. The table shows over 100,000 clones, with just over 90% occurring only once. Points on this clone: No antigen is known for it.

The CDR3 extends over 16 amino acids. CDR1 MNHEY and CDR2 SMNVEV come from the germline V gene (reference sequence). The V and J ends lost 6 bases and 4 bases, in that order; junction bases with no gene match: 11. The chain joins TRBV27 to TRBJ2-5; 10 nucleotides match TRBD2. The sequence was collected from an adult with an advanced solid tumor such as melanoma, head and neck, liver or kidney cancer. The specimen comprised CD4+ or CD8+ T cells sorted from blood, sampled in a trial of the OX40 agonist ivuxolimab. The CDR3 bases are TGTGCCAGCAGCCCCGATGCGCTAGCGGGAGTAGAGACCCAGTACTTC. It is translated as CASSPDALAGVETQYF.